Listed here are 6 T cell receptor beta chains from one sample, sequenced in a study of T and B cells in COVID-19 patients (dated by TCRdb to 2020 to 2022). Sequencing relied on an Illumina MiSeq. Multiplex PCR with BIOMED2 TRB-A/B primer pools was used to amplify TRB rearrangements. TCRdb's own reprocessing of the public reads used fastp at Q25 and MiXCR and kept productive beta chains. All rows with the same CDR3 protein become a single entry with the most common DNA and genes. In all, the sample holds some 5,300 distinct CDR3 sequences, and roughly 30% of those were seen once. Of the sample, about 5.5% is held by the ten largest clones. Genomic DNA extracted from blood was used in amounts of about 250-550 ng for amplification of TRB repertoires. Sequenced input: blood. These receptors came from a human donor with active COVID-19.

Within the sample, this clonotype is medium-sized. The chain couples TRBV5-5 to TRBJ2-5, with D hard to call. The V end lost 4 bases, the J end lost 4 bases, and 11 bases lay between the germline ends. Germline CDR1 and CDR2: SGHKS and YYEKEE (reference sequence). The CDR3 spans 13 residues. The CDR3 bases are TGTGCCAGCAGCCTCGGGTTGTTAGAGACCCAGTACTTC. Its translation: CASSLGLLETQYF.

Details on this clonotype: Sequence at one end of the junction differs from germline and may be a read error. In DNA, the CDR3 is TGTGCCACCAGTGGAGGGTCTAATGAAAAACCGTTTTTT. This translates into CATSGGSNEKPFF. The genes are TRBV24-1 and TRBJ1-4, with unresolved D. The CDR3 spans 13 residues. The germline CDR1 and CDR2 sequences are KGHDR and SFDVKD.

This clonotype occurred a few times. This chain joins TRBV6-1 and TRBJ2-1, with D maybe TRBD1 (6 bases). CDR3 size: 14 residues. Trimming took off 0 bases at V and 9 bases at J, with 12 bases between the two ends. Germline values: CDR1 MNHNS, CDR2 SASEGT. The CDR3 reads CASSEARLGGEQFF. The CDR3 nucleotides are TGTGCCAGCAGTGAAGCGCGCCTAGGGGGTGAGCAGTTCTTC.

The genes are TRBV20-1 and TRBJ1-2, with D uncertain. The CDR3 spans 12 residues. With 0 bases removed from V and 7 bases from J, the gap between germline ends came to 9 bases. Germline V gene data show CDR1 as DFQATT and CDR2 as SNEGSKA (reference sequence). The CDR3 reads CSAREQVGGYTF. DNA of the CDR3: TGCAGTGCTAGAGAGCAGGTTGGTGGCTACACCTTC.

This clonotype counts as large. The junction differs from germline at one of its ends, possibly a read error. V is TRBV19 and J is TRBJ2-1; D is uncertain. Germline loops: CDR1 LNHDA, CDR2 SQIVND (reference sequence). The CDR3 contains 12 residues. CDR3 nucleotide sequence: TGTGCCAGTAGTGCCTCCACGACTTGGATACACTTC. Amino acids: CASSASTTWIHF.

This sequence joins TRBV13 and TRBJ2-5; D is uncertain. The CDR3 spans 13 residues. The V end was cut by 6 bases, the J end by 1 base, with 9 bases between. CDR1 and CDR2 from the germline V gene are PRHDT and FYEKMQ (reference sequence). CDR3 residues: CASSETAQETQYF. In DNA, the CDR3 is TGTGCCAGCAGTGAAACAGCCCAAGAGACCCAGTACTTC.